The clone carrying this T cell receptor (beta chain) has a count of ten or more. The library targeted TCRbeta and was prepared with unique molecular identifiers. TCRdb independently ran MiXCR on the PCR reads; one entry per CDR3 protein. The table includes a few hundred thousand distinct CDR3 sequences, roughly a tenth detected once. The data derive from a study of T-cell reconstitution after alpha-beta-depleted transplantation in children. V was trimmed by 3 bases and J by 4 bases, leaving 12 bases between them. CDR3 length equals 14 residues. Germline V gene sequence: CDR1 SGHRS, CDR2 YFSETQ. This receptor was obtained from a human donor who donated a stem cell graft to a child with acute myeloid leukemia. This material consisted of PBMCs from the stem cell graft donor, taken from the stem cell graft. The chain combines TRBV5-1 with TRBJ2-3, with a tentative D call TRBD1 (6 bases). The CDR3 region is CASSSQQGPDTQYF. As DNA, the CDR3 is TGCGCCAGCAGCTCGCAACAGGGCCCAGATACGCAGTATTTT.